This passage covers 2 T cell receptor beta chains from one sample sequenced in a study of blood T cell repertoires in COVID-19. Using immunoSEQ multiplex PCR, the repertoire was profiled, and TCRdb retains in-frame clones only, with some absent. The data hold a few hundred thousand clones, with more than 70% observed a single time. The sample consisted of peripheral blood. These receptors were collected from a young woman with COVID-19, enrolled during active disease.

The J gene is TRBJ1-5, the V gene TRBV2, with D perhaps matching TRBD1 (6 bases). The V gene lost 7 bases and the J gene lost 5 bases, with 15 bases spanning the gap. CDR1 and CDR2 (germline): SNHLY, FYNNEI. CDR3 length: 14 residues. CDR3 sequence (DNA): TGTGCCAGCAAAGCCAGGGGTCTTTATCAGCCCCAGCATTTT. Protein product: CASKARGLYQPQHF.

This chain links TRBV9 with TRBJ2-1; 9 nucleotides align to TRBD2. CDR3 size: 17 residues. CDR1 is SGDLS, CDR2 YYNGEE, per germline. With 0 bases clipped from V and 8 bases from J, the junction kept 12 bases outside the gene matches. In DNA, the CDR3 is TGTGCCAGCAGCGTAGGCGGGCGGGGGGGCCCCTGGGATGAGCAGTTCTTC. This encodes CASSVGGRGGPWDEQFF.